The next 10 T cell receptor beta chains were all read from a single sample in a study of chemoradiotherapy in HPV16-positive cancers. Sequencing was performed with immunoSEQ multiplex PCR; in TCRdb, only in-frame clones are kept and a portion is missing. The sample holds several thousand clones, about three quarters seen once. Sample collection was performed from a patient who underwent chemoradiotherapy. These receptors were taken from a human donor with HPV-associated anogenital cancer.

The rearrangement uses TRBV28 and TRBJ1-1; tentatively, D is TRBD1 (5 bases). The CDR3 covers 12 residues. V was cut by 6 bases and J by 5 bases, with 10 bases left in between. The germline CDR1 and CDR2 sequences are MDHEN and SYDVKM. CDR3 amino acids: CASSPGGTEAFF. The CDR3 DNA follows: TGTGCCAGCAGCCCTGGGGGGACTGAAGCTTTCTTT.

V gene TRBV10-3 combines with J gene TRBJ2-5; 12 bases match TRBD1. The V gene end was trimmed by 3 bases and the J gene end by 5 bases; junction bases not matched to a gene: 7. Germline CDR1 reads ENHRY; CDR2 reads SYGVKD. The CDR3 consists of 16 residues. CDR3 region: CAISDRDRGLRETQYF. The DNA of the CDR3 is TGTGCCATCAGTGACCGGGACAGGGGGCTACGGGAGACCCAGTACTTC.

The chain is built from TRBV19 and TRBJ1-5; TRBD1 aligns across 11 bases. The trim removed 11 bases at V and 6 bases at J, leaving 12 bases unmatched. The CDR3 runs to 15 residues. Germline V gives CDR1 LNHDA, CDR2 SQIVND (reference sequence). CDR3 sequence reads: CAADHPGTGGQPQHF. The CDR3 bases are TGTGCCGCGGATCATCCCGGGACAGGGGGTCAGCCCCAGCATTTT.

The chain has TRBV2 and TRBJ1-4, with 7 bases matching TRBD1. This CDR3 region has 15 residues. Germline CDR1 SNHLY, CDR2 FYNNEI. V shed 3 bases and J 0 bases; nucleotides not matched to a gene: 1. CDR3 nucleotides: TGTGCCAGCAGTGACCAGGGGGCAACTAATGAAAAACTGTTTTTT. It encodes CASSDQGATNEKLFF.

The V call is TRBV7-9, the J call TRBJ2-1; D possibly uses TRBD1 or TRBD2 (5 bases each). CDR1 and CDR2 (germline): SEHNR, FQNEAQ (reference sequence). Trimming stripped 3 bases from V and 7 bases from J, with 10 bases between. This CDR3 is built from 13 residues. The CDR3 is CASSFRGWNEQFF. DNA of the CDR3: TGTGCCAGCAGCTTCCGGGGCTGGAATGAGCAGTTCTTC.

The chain combines TRBV20-1 with TRBJ2-3; D gene unclear. This CDR3 contains 11 residues. Germline CDR1 and CDR2: DFQATT and SNEGSKA (reference sequence). Trimming pared 7 bases from V and 6 bases from J, leaving 11 bases between. The CDR3 DNA is TGCAGTGGTCAAGTTGAGGATACGCAGTATTTT. Protein sequence: CSGQVEDTQYF.

The chain couples TRBV15 to TRBJ2-1, with 7 bases identical to TRBD1. CDR1 and CDR2 from the germline V gene are LNHNV and YYDKDF (reference sequence). V lost 3 bases and J lost 0; bases outside the gene matches: 5. The CDR3 consists of 16 residues. Here the CDR3 reads CATSRDRDSSYNEQFF. The CDR3 DNA is TGTGCCACCAGCAGGGACCGGGACAGCTCCTACAATGAGCAGTTCTTC.

The chain joins TRBV4-3 to TRBJ1-2, with TRBD1 matching over 11 bases. Looked up from germline, CDR1 is LGHNA and CDR2 is YSLEER. The CDR3 is made up of 16 amino acids. J was trimmed by 4 bases and V by 1 base; bases with no gene match: 5. CDR3 region: CASSQAPGQGVYGYTF. Written as DNA, the CDR3 is TGCGCCAGCAGCCAAGCCCCGGGACAGGGGGTCTATGGCTACACCTTC.

J is TRBJ2-7 and V is TRBV4-1; D not certain. The CDR3 is 15 amino acids. The ends were cut back, 0 bases at V and 2 bases at J, with 11 bases in the middle. Germline assignment: CDR1 MGHRA and CDR2 YSYEKL. The CDR3 region is CASSQEVAGTYEQYF. CDR3 in DNA: TGCGCCAGCAGCCAAGAGGTGGCAGGTACCTACGAGCAGTACTTC.

This chain joins TRBV30 and TRBJ1-5; D may be TRBD1 (5 bases). Per germline, CDR1 GTSNPN and CDR2 SVGIG (reference sequence). This CDR3 spans 12 amino acids. V lost 2 bases and J 9 bases, leaving 11 bases between the germline ends. Here the CDR3 reads CAWSSGLGPQHF. CDR3 sequence (DNA): TGTGCCTGGAGTTCAGGGCTAGGGCCCCAGCATTTT.